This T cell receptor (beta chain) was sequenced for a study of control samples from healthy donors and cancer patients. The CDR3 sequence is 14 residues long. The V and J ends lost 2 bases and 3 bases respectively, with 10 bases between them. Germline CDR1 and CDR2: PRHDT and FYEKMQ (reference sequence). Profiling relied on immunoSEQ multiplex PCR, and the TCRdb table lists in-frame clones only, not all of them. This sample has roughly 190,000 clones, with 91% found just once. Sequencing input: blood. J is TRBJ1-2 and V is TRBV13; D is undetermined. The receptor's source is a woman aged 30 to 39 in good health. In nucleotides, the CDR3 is TGTGCCAGCAGCTTACTTGGGCAGTACTATGGCTACACCTTC. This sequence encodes CASSLLGQYYGYTF.